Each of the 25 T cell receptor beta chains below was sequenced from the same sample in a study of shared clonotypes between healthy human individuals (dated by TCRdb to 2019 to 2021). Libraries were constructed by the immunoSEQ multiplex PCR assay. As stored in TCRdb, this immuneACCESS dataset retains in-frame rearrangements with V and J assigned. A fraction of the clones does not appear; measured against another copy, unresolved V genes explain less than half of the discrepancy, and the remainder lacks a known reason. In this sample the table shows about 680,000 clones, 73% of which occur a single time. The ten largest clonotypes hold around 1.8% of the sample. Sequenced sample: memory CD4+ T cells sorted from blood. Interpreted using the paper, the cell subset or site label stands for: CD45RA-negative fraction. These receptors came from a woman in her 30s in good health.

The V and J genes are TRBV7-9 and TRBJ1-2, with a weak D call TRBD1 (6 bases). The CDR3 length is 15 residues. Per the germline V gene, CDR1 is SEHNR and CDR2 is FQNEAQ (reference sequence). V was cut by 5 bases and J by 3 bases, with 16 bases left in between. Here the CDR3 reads CASSPGGGRDYGYTF. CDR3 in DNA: TGTGCCAGCAGCCCGGGAGGGGGGCGAGACTATGGCTACACCTTC.

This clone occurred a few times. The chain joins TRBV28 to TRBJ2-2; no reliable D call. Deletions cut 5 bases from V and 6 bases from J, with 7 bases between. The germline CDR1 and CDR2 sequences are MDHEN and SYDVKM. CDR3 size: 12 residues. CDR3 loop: CASSLYPGELFF. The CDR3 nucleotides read TGTGCCAGCAGTCTTTATCCCGGGGAGCTGTTTTTT.

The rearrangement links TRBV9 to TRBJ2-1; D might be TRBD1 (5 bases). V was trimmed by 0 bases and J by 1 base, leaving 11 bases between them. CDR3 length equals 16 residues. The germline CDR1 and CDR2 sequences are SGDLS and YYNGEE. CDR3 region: CASSVEAGQSYNEQFF. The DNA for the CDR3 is TGTGCCAGCAGCGTAGAAGCAGGGCAATCCTACAATGAGCAGTTCTTC.

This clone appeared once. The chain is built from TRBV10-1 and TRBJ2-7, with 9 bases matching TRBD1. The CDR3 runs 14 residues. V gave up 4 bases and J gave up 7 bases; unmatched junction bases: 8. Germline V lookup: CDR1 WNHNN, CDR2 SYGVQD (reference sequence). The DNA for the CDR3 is TGCGCCAGCAGTGGGACAGGGGAAGGAAGGGAGCAGTACTTC. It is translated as CASSGTGEGREQYF.

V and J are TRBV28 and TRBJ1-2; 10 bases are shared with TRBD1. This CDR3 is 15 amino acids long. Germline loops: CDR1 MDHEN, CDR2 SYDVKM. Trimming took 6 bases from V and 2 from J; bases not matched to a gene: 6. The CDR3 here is CASRPDRGLNYGYTF. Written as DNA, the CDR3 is TGTGCCAGCAGACCAGACAGGGGGCTGAACTATGGCTACACCTTC.

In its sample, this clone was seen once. The CDR3 loop is CASSSRPSGSSGELFF. The CDR3 nucleotides are TGTGCCAGCAGCTCCCGTCCTAGCGGGAGTTCCGGGGAGCTGTTTTTT. The chain links TRBV7-8 to TRBJ2-2, with 10 bases that match TRBD2. The CDR3 is made up of 16 amino acids. V trimming: 4 bases; J trimming: 6 bases; junction bases outside the gene matches: 8. The germline CDR1 and CDR2 sequences are SGHVS and FQNEAQ.

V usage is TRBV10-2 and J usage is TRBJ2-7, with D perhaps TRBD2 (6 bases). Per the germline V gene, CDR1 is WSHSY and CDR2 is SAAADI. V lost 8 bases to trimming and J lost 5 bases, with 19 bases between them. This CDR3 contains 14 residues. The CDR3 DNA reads TGCGCCAGCCGCAAGACTAGTAACTTCAACGAGCAGTACTTC. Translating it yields CASRKTSNFNEQYF.

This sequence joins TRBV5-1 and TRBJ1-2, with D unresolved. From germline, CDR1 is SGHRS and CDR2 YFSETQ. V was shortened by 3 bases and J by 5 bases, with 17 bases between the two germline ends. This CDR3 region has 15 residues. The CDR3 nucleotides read TGCGCCAGCAGCTCCGGTACGTCTTCCTTATATGGCTACACCTTC. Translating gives CASSSGTSSLYGYTF.

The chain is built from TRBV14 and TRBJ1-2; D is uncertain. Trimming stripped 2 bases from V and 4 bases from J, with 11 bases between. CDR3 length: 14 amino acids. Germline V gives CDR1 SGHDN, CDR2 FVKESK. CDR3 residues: CASSQSIAAYGYTF. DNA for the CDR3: TGTGCCAGCAGCCAAAGTATCGCAGCCTATGGCTACACCTTC. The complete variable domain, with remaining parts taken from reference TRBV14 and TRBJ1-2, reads EAGVTQFPSHSVIEKGQTVTLRCDPISGHDNLYWYRRVMGKEIKFLLHFVKESKQDESGMPNNRFLAERTGGTYSTLKVQPAELEDSGVYFCASSQSIAAYGYTFGSGTRLTVV.

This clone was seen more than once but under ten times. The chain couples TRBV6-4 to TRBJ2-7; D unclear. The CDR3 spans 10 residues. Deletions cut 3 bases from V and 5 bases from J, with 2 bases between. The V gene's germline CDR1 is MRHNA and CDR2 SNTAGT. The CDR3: CASSDNEQYF. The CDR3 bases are TGTGCCAGCAGTGATAACGAGCAGTACTTC.

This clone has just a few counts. In DNA form, the CDR3 reads TGCGCCAGCAGCTTGGCGGCGGGACCCCCCCTGATGCAGTATTTT. It is translated as CASSLAAGPPLMQYF. The genes are TRBV5-1 and TRBJ2-3, with D possibly matching TRBD2 (6 bases). This CDR3 is built from 15 residues. Germline V gene data show CDR1 as SGHRS and CDR2 as YFSETQ. V was shortened by 0 bases and J by 11 bases, with 19 bases between the two germline ends.

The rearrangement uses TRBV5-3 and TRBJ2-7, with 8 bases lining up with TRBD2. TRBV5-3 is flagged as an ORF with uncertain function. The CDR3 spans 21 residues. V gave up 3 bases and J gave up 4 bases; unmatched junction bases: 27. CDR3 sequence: CARSSRPRRQGERELRYEQYF. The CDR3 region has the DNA TGTGCCAGAAGCTCGAGACCTCGTAGGCAGGGCGAGCGGGAGCTACGGTACGAGCAGTACTTC.

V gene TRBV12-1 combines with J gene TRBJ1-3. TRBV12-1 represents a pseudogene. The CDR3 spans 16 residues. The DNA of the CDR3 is TGTGCCAGCAGCTTTTATCTTGATGGCTCTGGAAACACCATATATTTT. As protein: CASSFYLDGSGNTIYF.

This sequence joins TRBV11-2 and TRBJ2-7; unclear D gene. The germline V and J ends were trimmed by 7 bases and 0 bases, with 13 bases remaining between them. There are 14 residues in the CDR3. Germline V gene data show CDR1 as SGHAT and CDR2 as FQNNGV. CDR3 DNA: TGTGCCAGCAAGGAGCGACTCCTCTCCTACGAGCAGTACTTC. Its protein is CASKERLLSYEQYF.

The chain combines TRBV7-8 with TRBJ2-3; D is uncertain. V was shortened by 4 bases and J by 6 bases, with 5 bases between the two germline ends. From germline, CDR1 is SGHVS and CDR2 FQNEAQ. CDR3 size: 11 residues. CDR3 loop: CASSSLDTQYF. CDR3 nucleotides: TGTGCCAGCAGCTCCCTGGATACGCAGTATTTT. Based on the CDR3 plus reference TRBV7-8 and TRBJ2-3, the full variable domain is GAGVSQSPRYKVAKRGQDVALRCDPISGHVSLFWYQQALGQGPEFLTYFQNEAQLDKSGLPSDRFFAERPEGSVSTLKIQRTQQEDSAVYLCASSSLDTQYFGPGTRLTVL.

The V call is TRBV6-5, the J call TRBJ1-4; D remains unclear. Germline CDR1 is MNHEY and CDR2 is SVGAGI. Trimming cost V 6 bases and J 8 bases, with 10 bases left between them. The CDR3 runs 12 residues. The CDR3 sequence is CASSPRGEKLFF. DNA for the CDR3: TGTGCCAGCAGCCCCCGTGGGGAAAAACTGTTTTTT.

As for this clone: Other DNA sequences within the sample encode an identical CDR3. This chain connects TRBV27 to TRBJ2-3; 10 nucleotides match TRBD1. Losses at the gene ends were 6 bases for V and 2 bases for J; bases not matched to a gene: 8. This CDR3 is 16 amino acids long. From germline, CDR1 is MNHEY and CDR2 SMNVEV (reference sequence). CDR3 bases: TGTGCCAGCAGATTACCGGGACAGGGGCCCACAGATACGCAGTATTTT. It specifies CASRLPGQGPTDTQYF.

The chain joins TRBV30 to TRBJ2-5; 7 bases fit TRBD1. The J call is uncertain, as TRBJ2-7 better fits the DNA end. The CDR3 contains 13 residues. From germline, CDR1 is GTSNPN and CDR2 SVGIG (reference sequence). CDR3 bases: TGTGCCTGGCGACGGACAGGAGGATACGAGCAGTACTTC. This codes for CAWRRTGGYEQYF.

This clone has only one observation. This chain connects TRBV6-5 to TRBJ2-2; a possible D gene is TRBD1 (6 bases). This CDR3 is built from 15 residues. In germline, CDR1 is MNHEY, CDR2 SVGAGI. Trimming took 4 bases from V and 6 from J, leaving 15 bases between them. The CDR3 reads CASSSRQADPGELFF. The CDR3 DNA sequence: TGTGCCAGCAGTTCGAGACAGGCGGATCCCGGGGAGCTGTTTTTT.

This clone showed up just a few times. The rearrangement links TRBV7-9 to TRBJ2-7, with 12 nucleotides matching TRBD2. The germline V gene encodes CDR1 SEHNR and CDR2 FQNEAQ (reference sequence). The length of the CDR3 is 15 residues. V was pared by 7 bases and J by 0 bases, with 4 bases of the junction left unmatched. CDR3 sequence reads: CASTETSGSSYEQYF. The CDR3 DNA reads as TGTGCCAGCACCGAGACTAGCGGGAGCTCCTACGAGCAGTACTTC. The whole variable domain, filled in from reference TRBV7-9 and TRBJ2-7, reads DTGVSQNPRHKITKRGQNVTFRCDPISEHNRLYWYRQTLGQGPEFLTYFQNEAQLEKSRLLSDRFSAERPKGSFSTLEIQRTEQGDSAMYLCASTETSGSSYEQYFGPGTRLTVT.

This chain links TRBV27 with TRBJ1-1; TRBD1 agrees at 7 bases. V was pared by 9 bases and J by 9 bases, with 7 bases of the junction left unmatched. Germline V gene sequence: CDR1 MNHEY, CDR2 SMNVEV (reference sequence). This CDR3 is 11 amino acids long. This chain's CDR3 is CARIKGAKAFF. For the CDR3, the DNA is TGTGCCAGAATAAAGGGGGCCAAAGCTTTCTTT.

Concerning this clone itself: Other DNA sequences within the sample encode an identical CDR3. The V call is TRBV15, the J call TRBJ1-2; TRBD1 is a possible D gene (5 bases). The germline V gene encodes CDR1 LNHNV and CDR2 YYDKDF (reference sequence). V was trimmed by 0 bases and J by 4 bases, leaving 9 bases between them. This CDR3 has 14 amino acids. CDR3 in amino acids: CATSRDRGGYGYTF. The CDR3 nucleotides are TGTGCCACCAGCAGAGATCGCGGGGGCTATGGCTACACCTTC. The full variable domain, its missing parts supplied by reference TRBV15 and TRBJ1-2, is DAMVIQNPRYQVTQFGKPVTLSCSQTLNHNVMYWYQQKSSQAPKLLFHYYDKDFNNEADTPDNFQSRRPNTSFCFLDIRSPGLGDTAMYLCATSRDRGGYGYTFGSGTRLTVV.

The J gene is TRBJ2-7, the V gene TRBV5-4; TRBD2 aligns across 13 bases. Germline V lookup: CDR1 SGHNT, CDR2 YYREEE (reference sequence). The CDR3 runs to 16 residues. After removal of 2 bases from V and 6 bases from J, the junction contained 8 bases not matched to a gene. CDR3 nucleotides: TGTGCCAGCAGCTTCAGGACTAGCGGGAGAATTGCCGAGCAGTACTTC. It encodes CASSFRTSGRIAEQYF.

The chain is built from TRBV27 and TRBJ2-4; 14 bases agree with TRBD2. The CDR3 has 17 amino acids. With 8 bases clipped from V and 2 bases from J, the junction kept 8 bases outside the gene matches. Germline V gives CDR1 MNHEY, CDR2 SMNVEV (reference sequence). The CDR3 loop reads CASGLAGGSLTKNIQYF. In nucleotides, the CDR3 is TGTGCCAGCGGACTAGCGGGAGGAAGCCTGACCAAAAACATTCAGTACTTC.

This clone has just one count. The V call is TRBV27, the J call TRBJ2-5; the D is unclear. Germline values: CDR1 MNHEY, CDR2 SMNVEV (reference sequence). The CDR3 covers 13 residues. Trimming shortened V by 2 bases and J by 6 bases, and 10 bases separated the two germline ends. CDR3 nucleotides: TGTGCCAGCAGTTTAAACGGCCTACAGACCCAGTACTTC. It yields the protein CASSLNGLQTQYF.